This TCR beta chain appears in the sequencing data of a study of blood T cell repertoires in COVID-19. Across the study: The samples span acute and convalescent COVID-19 from the United States, Italy and Spain. Sample material is recorded as cDNA or gDNA derived from T cells, B-cell-depleted T cells, or PBMCs.

In the study's own analysis: Researchers report that nucleated cell counts were estimated from reference gene primer amplification. TCRdb keeps only in-frame clones here, not all; method: immunoSEQ multiplex PCR. From that table come the V and J calls and clone size; the DNA was used to work out D and trimming. The sample has 150,000 to 200,000 clones; 85% are singletons. The TCR sequence derives from a woman aged 60-75 years with acute or convalescent COVID-19. Sequenced: peripheral blood.

The CDR3 sequence: CASSQPGNTGELFF. CDR3 bases: TGTGCCAGCAGCCAACCAGGTAACACCGGGGAGCTGTTTTTT. This chain connects TRBV3-1 (or the pseudogene TRBV3-2) to TRBJ2-2, with D hard to call. Deletions cut 2 bases from V and 2 bases from J, with 6 bases between. This CDR3 is 14 amino acids long. The germline CDR1 and CDR2 sequences are LGHDT and YNNKEL (reference sequence).